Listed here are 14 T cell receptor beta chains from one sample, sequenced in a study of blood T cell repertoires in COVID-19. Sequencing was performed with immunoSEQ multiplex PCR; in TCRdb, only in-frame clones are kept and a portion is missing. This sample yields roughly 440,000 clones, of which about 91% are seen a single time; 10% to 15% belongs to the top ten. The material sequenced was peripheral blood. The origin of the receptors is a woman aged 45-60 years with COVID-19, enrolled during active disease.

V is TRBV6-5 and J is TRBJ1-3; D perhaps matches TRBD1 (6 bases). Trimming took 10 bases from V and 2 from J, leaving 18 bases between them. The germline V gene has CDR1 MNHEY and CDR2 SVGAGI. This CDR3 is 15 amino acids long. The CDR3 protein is CAIYSGVGAGNTIYF. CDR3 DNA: TGTGCCATCTACTCAGGGGTAGGTGCTGGAAACACCATATATTTT.

The CDR3 DNA is TGTGCCAGCAGCCTCAGTAGCAGAATGAGCTCCTATAATTCACCCCTCCACTTT. The encoded protein is CASSLSSRMSSYNSPLHF. The V gene is TRBV27, the J gene TRBJ1-6, with D unresolved. Germline values: CDR1 MNHEY, CDR2 SMNVEV (reference sequence). This CDR3 region has 18 residues. The germline V and J ends were trimmed by 6 bases and 0 bases, with 18 bases remaining between them.

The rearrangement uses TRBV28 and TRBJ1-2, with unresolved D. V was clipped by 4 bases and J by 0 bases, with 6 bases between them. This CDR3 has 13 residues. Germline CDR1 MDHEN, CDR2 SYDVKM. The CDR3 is CASSSPANYGYTF. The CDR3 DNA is TGTGCCAGCAGTTCACCAGCTAACTATGGCTACACCTTC.

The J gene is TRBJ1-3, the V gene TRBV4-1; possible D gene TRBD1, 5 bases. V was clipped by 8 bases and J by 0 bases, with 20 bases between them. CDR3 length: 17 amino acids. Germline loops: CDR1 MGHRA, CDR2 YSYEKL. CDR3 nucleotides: TGCGCCAGCGCGGGGCGGACGGGTTCCCTCTCTGGAAACACCATATATTTT. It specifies CASAGRTGSLSGNTIYF.

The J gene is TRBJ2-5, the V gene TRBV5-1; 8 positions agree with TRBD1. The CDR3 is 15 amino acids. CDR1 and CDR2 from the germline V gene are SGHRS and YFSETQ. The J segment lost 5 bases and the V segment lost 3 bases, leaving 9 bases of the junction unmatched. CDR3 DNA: TGCGCCAGCAGCTATAGACAGGGGATGGGGGAGACCCAGTACTTC. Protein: CASSYRQGMGETQYF.

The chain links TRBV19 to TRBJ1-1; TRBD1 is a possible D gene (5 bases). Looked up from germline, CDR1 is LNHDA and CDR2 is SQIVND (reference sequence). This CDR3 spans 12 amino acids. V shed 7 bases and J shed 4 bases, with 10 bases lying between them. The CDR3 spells CASTQGRTEAFF. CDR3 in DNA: TGTGCCAGTACCCAGGGTCGCACTGAAGCTTTCTTT.

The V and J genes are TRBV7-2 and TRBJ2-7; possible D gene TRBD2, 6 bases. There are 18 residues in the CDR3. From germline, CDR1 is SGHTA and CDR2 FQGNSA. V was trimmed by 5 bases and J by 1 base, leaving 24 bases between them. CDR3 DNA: TGTGCCAGCAGCATTATAGGGGCCCAGGGAGGTTTATCCTACGAGCAGTACTTC. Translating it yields CASSIIGAQGGLSYEQYF.

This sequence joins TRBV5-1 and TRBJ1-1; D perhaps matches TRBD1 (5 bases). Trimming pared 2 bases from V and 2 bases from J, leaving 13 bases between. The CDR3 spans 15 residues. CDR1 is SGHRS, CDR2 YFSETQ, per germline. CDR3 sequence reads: CASSFGRTPNTEAFF. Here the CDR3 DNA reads TGCGCCAGCAGCTTTGGGCGGACACCTAACACTGAAGCTTTCTTT.

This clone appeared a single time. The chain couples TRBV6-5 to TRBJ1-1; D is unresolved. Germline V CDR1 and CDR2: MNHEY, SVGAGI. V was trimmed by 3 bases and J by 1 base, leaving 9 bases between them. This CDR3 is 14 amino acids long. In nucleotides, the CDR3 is TGTGCCAGCAGTTATAAACAGTGGAACACTGAAGCTTTCTTT. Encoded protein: CASSYKQWNTEAFF.

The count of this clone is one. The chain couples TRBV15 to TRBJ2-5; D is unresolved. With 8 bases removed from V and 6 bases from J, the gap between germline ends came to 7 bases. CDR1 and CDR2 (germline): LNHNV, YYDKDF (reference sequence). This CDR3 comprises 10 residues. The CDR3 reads CATYLKTQYF. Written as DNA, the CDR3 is TGTGCCACCTACCTAAAGACCCAGTACTTC.

The CDR3 is CASSPAGGRRDTQYF. CDR3 coding DNA: TGTGCCAGCTCACCCGCGGGGGGACGAAGAGATACGCAGTATTTT. The rearrangement joins TRBV18 to TRBJ2-3; 8 nucleotides match TRBD2. This CDR3 has 15 amino acids. V trimming: 3 bases; J trimming: 5 bases; junction bases outside the gene matches: 7. Germline assignment: CDR1 KGHSH and CDR2 LQKENI.

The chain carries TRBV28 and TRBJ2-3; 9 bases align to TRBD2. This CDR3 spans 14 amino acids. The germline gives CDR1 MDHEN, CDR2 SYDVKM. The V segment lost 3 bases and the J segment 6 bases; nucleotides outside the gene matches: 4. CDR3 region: CASSFGLAGDTQYF. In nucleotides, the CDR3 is TGTGCCAGCAGTTTCGGTCTAGCGGGGGATACGCAGTATTTT.

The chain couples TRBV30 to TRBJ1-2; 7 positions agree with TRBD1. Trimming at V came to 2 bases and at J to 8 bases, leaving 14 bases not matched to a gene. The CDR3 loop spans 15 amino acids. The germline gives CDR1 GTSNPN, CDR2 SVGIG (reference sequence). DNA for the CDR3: TGTGCCTGGAGTAGAGAGGGGGCAGGGTTCGGAGGCTACACCTTC. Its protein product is CAWSREGAGFGGYTF.

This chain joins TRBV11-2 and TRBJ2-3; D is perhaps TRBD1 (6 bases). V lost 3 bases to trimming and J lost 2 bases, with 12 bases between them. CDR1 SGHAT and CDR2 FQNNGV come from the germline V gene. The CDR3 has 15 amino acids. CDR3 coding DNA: TGTGCCAGCAGCTTTAGAGGGGGTTTCACAGATACGCAGTATTTT. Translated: CASSFRGGFTDTQYF.